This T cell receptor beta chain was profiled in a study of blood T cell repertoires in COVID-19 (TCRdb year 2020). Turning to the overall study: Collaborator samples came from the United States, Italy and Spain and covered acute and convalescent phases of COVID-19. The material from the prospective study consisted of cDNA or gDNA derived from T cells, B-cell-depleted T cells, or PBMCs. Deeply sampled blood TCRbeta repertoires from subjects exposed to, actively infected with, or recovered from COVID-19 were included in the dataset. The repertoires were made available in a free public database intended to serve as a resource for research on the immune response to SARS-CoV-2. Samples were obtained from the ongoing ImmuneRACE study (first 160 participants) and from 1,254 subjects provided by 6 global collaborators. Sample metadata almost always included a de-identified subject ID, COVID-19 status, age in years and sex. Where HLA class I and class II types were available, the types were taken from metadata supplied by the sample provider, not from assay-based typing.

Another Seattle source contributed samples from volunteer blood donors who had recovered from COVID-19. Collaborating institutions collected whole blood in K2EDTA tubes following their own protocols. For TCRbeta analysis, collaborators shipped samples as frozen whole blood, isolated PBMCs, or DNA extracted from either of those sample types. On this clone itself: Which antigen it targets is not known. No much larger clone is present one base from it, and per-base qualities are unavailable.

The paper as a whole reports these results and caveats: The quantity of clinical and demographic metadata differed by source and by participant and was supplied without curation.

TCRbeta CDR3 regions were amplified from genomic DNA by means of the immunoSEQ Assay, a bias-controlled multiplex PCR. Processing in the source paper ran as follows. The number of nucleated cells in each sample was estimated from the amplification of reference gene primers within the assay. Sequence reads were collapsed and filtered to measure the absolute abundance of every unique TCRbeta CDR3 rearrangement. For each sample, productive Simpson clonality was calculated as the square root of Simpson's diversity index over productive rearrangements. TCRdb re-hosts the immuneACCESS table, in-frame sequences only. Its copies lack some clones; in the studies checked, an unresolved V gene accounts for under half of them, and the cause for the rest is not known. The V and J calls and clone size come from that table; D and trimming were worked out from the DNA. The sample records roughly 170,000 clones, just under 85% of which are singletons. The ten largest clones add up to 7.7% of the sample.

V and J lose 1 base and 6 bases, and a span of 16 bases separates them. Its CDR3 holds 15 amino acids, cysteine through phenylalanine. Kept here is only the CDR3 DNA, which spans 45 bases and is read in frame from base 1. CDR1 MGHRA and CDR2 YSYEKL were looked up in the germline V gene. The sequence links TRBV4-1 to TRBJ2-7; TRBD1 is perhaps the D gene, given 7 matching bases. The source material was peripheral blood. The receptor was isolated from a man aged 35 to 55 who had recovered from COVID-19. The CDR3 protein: CASSQGRGPGSEQYF. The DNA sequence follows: TGCGCCAGCAGCCAAGGGAGGGGGCCAGGATCCGAGCAGTACTTC.